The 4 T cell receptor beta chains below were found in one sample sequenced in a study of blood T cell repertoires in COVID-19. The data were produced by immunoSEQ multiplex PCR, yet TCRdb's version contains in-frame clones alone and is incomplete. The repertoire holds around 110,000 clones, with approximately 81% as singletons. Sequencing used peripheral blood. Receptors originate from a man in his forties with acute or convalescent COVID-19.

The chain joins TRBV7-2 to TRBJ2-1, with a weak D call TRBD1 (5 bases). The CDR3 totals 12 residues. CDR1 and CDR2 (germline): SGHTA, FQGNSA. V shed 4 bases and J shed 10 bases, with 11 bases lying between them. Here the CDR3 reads CASSSHRTEQFF. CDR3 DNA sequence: TGTGCCAGCAGCTCGCATCGGACAGAGCAGTTCTTC.

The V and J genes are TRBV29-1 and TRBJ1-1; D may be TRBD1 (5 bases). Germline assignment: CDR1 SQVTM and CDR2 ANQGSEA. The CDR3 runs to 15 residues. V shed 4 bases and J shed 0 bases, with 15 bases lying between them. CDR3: CSVVAGSPMNTEAFF. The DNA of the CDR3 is TGCAGCGTTGTGGCAGGGTCCCCCATGAACACTGAAGCTTTCTTT.

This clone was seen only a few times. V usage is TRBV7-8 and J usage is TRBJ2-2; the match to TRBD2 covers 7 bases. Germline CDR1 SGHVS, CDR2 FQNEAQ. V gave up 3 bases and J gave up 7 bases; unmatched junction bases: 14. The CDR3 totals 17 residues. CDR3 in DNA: TGTGCCAGCAGCTTCTTAGCCATGACTAGCTCGGACGGGGAGCTGTTTTTT. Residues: CASSFLAMTSSDGELFF.

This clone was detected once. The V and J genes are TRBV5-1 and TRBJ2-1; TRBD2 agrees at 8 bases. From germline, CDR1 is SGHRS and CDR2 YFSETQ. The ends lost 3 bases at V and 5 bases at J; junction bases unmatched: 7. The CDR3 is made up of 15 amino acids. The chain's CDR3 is CASSSGGALDNEQFF. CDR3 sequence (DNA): TGCGCCAGCAGCTCCGGGGGGGCTCTGGACAATGAGCAGTTCTTC.